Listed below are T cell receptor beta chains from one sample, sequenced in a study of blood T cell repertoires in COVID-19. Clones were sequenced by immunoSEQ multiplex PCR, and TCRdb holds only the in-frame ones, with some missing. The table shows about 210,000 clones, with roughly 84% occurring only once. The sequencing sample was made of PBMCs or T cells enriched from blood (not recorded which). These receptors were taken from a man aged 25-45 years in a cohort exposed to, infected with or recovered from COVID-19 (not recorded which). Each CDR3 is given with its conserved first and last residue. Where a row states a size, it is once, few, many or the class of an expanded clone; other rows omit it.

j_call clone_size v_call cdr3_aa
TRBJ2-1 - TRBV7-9 CAPGGSSYNEQFF
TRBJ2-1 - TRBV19 CASSIAPRQATNEQFF
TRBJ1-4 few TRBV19 CASSRKGAEKLFF
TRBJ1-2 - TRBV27 CASSFRQVGANYGYTF
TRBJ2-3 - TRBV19 CASSKSGASTDTQYF
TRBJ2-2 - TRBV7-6 CASSLGLSTGELFF
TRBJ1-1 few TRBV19 CAAQGLNTEAFF
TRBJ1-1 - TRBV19 CASSMDSQMNTEAFF
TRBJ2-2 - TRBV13 CASSPFSGANTGELFF
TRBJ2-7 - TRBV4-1 CASSHSTGGGFYEQYF
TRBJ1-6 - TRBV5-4 CASSLRGVGSPLHF